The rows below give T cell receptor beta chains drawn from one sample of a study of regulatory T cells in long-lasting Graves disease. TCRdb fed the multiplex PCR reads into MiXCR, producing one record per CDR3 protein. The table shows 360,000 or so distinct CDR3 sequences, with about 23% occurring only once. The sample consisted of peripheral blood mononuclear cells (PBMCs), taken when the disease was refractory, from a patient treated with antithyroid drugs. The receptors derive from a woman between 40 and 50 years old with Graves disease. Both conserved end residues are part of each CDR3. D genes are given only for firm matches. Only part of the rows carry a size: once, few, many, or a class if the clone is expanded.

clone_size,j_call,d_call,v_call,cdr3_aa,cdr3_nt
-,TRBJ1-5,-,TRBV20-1,CSARALQGYQPQHF,TGCAGTGCTAGAGCTCTACAGGGATATCAGCCCCAGCATTTT
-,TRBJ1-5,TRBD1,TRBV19,CASSIDRARDQPQHF,TGTGCCAGTAGTATCGACAGGGCTCGGGATCAGCCCCAGCATTTT
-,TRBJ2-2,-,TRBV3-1,CASSQDPGLLTGELFF,TGTGCCAGCAGCCAAGATCCCGGACTCCTCACCGGGGAGCTGTTTTTT
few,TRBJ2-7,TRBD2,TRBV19,CASASGSSYEQYF,TGTGCCAGTGCTAGCGGTAGCTCCTACGAGCAGTACTTC
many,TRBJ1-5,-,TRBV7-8,CASSLGWGQPQHF,TGTGCCAGCAGCTTAGGATGGGGTCAGCCCCAGCATTTT
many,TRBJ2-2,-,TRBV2,CASSVLTGNTGELFF,TGTGCCAGCAGTGTTTTGACAGGGAACACCGGGGAGCTGTTTTTT
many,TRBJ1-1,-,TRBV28,CASSLRGSEAFF,TGTGCCAGCAGCTTAAGGGGTTCTGAAGCTTTCTTT
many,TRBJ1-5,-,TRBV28,CASSYLDDQPQHF,TGTGCCAGCAGTTATTTGGATGATCAGCCCCAGCATTTT
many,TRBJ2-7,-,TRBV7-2,CASSLVSGESYEQYF,TGTGCCAGCAGCTTAGTTAGCGGAGAATCCTACGAGCAGTACTTC
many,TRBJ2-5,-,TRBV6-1,CASRTGYSQETQYF,TGTGCCAGCAGAACAGGGTACTCGCAAGAGACCCAGTACTTC
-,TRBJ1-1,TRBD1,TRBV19,CASVRGTRGEAFF,TGTGCCAGCGTCAGGGGGACGCGTGGTGAAGCTTTCTTT
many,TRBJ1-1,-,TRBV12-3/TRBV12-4,CASVGRVNTEAFF,TGTGCCAGCGTGGGCAGAGTGAACACTGAAGCTTTCTTT
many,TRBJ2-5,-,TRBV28,CASSLAGTETQYF,TGTGCCAGCAGTTTGGCGGGAACGGAGACCCAGTACTTC
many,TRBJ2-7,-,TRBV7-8,CASSPQRSWGYYEQYF,TGTGCCAGCAGCCCCCAAAGGAGCTGGGGCTACTACGAGCAGTACTTC
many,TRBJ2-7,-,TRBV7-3,CASSPRGGYEQYF,TGTGCCAGCAGTCCCAGAGGGGGTTACGAGCAGTACTTC
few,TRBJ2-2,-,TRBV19,CASISSYGELFF,TGTGCCAGTATCTCTAGCTACGGGGAGCTGTTTTTT
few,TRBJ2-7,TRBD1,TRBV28,CASSQHGQGYYEQYF,TGCGCCAGCAGCCAACATGGACAGGGATACTACGAGCAGTACTTC
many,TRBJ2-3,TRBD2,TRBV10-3,CAINNIGLAGTDTQYF,TGTGCCATCAATAATATCGGACTAGCGGGCACAGATACGCAGTATTTT
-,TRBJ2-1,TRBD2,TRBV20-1,CSARGLAGGSYNEQFF,TGCAGTGCTAGAGGACTAGCGGGAGGGTCCTACAATGAGCAGTTCTTC
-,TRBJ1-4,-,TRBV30,CAWSGIPPGRTGEKLFF,TGTGCCTGGAGTGGAATACCCCCCGGGCGAACGGGTGAAAAACTGTTTTTT
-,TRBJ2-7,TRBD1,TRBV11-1,CASSSETSGTAYEQYF,TGTGCCAGCAGCTCCGAGACGTCCGGGACAGCCTACGAGCAGTACTTC
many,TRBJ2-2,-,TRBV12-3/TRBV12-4,CASSLPQGRANTGELFF,TGTGCCAGCAGTTTACCGCAGGGACGTGCGAACACCGGGGAGCTGTTTTTT
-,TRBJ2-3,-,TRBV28,CASSSTYTDTQYF,TGTGCCAGCAGTTCGACCTATACGGATACGCAGTATTTT
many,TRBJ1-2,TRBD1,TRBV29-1,CSVENSDREGYTF,TGCAGCGTTGAAAATTCGGACAGGGAAGGCTACACCTTC
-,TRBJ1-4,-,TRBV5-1,CASSLVLTGGKLFF,TGCGCCAGCAGCTTGGTACTAACCGGGGGAAAACTGTTTTTT
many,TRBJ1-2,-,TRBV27,CASSFDSNYGYTF,TGTGCCAGCAGTTTCGACAGCAACTATGGCTACACCTTC
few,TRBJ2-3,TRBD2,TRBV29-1,CSVQSLAGEAQYF,TGCAGCGTGCAATCTCTAGCGGGAGAGGCGCAGTATTTT
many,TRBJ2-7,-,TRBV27,CATSLYEQYF,TGTGCCACCTCCCTCTACGAGCAGTACTTC
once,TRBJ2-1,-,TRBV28,CASSQELDSLIHNEQFF,TGTGCCAGCAGTCAGGAACTGGACAGTTTAATACACAATGAGCAGTTCTTC
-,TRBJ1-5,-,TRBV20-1,CSAPGQPQHF,TGCAGTGCACCGGGTCAGCCCCAGCATTTT
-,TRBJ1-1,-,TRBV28,CASRGQNTEAFF,TGTGCCAGCAGAGGACAGAACACTGAAGCTTTCTTT
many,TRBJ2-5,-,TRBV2,CASSVGTGETQYF,TGTGCCAGCAGTGTTGGTACTGGGGAGACCCAGTACTTC
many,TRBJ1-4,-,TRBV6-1,CASSRIGAYYEKLFF,TGTGCCAGCAGCCGCATCGGGGCTTACTATGAAAAACTGTTTTTT
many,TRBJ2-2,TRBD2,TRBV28,CASSSGLAGGVSHTGELFF,TGTGCCAGCAGTTCCGGACTAGCGGGAGGCGTCTCACACACCGGGGAGCTGTTTTTT
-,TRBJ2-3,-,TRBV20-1,CSAGRTGTDTQYF,TGCAGTGCTGGACGGACAGGCACAGATACGCAGTATTTT